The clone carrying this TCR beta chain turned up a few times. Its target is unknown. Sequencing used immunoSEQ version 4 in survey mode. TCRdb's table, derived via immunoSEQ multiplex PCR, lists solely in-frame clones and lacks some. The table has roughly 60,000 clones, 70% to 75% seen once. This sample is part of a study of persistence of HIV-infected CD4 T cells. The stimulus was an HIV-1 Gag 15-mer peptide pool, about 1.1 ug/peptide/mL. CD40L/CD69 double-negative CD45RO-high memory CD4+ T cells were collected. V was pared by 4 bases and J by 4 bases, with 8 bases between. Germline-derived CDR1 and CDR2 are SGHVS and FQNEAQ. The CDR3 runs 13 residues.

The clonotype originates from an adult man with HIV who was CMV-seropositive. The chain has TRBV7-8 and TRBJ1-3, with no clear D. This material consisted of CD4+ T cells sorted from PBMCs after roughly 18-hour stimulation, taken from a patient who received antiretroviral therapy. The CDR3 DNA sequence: TGTGCCAGCAGCTCTCTACAGGGAAACACCATATATTTT. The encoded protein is CASSSLQGNTIYF.